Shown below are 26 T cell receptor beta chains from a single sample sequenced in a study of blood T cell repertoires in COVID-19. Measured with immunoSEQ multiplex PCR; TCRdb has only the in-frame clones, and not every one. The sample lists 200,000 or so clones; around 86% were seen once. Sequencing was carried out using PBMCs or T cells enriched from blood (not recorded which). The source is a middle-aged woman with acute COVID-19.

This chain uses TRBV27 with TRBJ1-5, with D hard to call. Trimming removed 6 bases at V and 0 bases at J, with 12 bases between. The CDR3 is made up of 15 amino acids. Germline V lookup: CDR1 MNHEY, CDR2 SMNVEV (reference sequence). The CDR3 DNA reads TGTGCCAGCAGCCCCGCCGGGTATAGCAATCAGCCCCAGCATTTT. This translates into CASSPAGYSNQPQHF.

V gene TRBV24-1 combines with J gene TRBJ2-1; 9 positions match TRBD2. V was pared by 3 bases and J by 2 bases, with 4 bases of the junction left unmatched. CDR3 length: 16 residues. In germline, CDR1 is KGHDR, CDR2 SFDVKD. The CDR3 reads CATSDPSGGTYNEQFF. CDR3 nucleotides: TGTGCCACCAGTGATCCCAGCGGGGGGACCTACAATGAGCAGTTCTTC.

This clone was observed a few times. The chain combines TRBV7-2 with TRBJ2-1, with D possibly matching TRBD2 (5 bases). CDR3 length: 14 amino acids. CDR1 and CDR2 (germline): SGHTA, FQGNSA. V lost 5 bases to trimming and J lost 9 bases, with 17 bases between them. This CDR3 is CASSPWYSEGEQFF. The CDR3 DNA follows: TGTGCCAGCAGCCCATGGTATAGCGAGGGTGAGCAGTTCTTC.

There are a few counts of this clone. The CDR3 sequence is CAISEGQTFGSGELFF. CDR3 DNA: TGTGCCATCAGTGAGGGACAGACGTTTGGATCCGGGGAGCTGTTTTTT. The chain links TRBV10-3 to TRBJ2-2; D perhaps matches TRBD1 (6 bases). The CDR3 has 16 amino acids. CDR1 is ENHRY and CDR2 is SYGVKD in the germline V gene. V was shortened by 2 bases and J by 6 bases, with 16 bases between the two germline ends.

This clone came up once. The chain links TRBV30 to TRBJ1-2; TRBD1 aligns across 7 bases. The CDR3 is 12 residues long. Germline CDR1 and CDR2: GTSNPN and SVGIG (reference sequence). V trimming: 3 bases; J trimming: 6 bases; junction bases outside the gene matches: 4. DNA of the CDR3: TGTGCCTGGAGGGTAGGGGGCGATGGCTACACCTTC. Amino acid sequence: CAWRVGGDGYTF.

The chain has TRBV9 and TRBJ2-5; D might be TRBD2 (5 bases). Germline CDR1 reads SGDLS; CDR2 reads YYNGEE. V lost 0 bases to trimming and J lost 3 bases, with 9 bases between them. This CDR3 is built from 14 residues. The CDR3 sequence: CASSVGLAKETQYF. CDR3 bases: TGTGCCAGCAGCGTAGGGCTAGCCAAAGAGACCCAGTACTTC.

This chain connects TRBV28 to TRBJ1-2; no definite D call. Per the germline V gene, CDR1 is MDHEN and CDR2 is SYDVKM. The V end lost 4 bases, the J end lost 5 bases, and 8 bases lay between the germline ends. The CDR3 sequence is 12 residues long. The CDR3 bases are TGTGCCAGCAGTTATGGAGGGTATGGCTACACCTTC. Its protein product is CASSYGGYGYTF.

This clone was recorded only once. Here the CDR3 reads CASSFDRAYEQYV. CDR3 DNA sequence: TGTGCCAGCAGCTTCGACAGGGCCTACGAGCAGTACGTC. The V call is TRBV11-2, the J call TRBJ2-7, with 7 bases fitting TRBD1. After removal of 3 bases from V and 2 bases from J, the junction contained 1 base not matched to a gene. CDR3 length: 13 amino acids. The germline V gene encodes CDR1 SGHAT and CDR2 FQNNGV.

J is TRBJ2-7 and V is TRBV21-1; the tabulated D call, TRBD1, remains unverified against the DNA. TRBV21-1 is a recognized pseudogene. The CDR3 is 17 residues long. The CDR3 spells CASSKIGSQGGSYEQYF. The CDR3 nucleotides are TGTGCCAGCAGCAAAATCGGGTCGCAGGGGGGTTCCTACGAGCAGTACTTC.

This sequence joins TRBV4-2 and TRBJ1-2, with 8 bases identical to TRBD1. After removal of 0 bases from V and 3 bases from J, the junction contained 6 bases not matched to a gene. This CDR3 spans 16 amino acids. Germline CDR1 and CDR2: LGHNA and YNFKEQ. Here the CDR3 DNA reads TGTGCCAGCAGCCAAGAGGTGGCAGGGGGCTACTATGGCTACACCTTC. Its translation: CASSQEVAGGYYGYTF.

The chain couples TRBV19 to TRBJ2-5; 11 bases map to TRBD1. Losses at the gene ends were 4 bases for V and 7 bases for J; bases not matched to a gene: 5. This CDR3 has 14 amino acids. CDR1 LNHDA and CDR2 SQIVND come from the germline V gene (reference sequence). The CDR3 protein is CASSNGQGAPTQYF. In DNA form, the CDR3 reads TGTGCCAGTAGTAACGGACAGGGGGCGCCGACCCAGTACTTC.

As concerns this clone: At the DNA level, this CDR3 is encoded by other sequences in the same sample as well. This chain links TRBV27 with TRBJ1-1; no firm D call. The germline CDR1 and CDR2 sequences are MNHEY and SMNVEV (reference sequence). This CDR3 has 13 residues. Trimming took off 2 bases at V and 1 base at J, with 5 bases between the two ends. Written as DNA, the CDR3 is TGTGCCAGCAGTTTAGGGAGGAACACTGAAGCTTTCTTT. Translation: CASSLGRNTEAFF.

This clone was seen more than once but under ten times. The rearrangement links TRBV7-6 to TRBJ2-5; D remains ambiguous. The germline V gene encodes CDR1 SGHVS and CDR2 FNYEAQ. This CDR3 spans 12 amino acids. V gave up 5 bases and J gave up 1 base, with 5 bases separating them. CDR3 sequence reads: CASSPLQETQYF. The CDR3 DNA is TGTGCCAGCAGCCCTCTCCAAGAGACCCAGTACTTC.

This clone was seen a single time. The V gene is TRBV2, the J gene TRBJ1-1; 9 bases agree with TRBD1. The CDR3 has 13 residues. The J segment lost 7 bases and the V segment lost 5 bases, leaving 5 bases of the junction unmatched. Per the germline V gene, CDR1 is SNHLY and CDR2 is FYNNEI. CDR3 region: CASSPRQGGEAFF. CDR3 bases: TGTGCCAGCAGTCCTAGACAGGGGGGTGAAGCTTTCTTT.

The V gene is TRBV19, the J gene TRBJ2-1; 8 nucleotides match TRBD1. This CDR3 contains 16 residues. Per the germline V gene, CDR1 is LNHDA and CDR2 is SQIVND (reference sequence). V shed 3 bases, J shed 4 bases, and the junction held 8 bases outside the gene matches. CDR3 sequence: CASSIPGGLTYNEQFF. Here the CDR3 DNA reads TGTGCCAGTAGTATTCCAGGGGGCTTGACGTACAATGAGCAGTTCTTC.

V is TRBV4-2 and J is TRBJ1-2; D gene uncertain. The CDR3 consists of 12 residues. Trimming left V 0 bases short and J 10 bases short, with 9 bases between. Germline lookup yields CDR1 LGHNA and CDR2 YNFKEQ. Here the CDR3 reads CASSQDGQDYTF. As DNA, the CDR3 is TGTGCCAGCAGCCAAGATGGGCAGGACTACACCTTC.

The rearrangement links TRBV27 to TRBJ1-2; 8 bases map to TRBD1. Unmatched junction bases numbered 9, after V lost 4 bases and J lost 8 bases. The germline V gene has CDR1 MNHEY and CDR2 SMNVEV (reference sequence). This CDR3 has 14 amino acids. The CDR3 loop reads CASSSGGALTGYTF. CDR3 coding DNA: TGTGCCAGCAGTTCAGGGGGCGCCTTAACCGGCTACACCTTC.

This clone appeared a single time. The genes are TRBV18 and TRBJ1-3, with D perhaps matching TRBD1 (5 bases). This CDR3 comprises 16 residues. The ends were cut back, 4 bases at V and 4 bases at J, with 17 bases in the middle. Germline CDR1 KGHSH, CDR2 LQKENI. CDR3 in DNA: TGTGCCAGCTCACTCTCAGTCCTAACAGGAGGAAACACCATATATTTT. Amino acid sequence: CASSLSVLTGGNTIYF.

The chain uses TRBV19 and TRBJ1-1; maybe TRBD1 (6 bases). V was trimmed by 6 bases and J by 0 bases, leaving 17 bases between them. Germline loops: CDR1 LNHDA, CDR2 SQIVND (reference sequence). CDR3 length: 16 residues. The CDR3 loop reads CASSPRTATLNTEAFF. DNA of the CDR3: TGTGCCAGTAGCCCAAGGACAGCTACCCTGAACACTGAAGCTTTCTTT. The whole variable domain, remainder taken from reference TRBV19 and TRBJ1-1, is DGGITQSPKYLFRKEGQNVTLSCEQNLNHDAMYWYRQDPGQGLRLIYYSQIVNDFQKGDIAEGYSVSREKKESFPLTVTSAQKNPTAFYLCASSPRTATLNTEAFFGQGTRLTVV.

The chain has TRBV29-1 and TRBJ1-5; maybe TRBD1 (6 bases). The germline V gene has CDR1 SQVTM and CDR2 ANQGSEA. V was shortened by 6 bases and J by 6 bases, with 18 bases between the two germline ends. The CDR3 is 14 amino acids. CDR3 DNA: TGCAGCGTGATTCCTACAGGGTACGGTCAGCCCCAGCATTTT. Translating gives CSVIPTGYGQPQHF.

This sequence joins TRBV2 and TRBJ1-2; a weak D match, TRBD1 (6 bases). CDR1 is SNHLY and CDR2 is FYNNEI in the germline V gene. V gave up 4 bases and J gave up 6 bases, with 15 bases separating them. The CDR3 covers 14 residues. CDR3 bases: TGTGCCAGCAGTGCAGGGACACAGTATCATGGCTACACCTTC. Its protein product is CASSAGTQYHGYTF.

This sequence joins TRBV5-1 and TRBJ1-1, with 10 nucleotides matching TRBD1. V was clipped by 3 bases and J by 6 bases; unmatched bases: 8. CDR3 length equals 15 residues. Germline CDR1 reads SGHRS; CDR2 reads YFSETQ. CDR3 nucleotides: TGCGCCAGCAGCTCCCGGACAGGGGGAATGTCTGAAGCTTTCTTT. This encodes CASSSRTGGMSEAFF.

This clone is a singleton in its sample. CDR3 bases: TGCGCCAGCAGACTACAGGGGGAGTACGAGCAGTACGTC. It encodes CASRLQGEYEQYV. The chain couples TRBV23-1 to TRBJ2-7; 8 bases line up with TRBD1. TRBV23-1 is sorted into the ORF group, with uncertain function. The V and J ends lost 6 bases and 4 bases, in that order; junction bases with no gene match: 5. The CDR3 is 13 amino acids.

The CDR3 bases are TGTGCCATCAGTGAGGGGGGGAGTGGCTACACCTTC. Amino acid sequence: CAISEGGSGYTF. The chain carries TRBV10-3 and TRBJ1-2, with D perhaps TRBD1 (5 bases). CDR3 size: 12 residues. CDR1 is ENHRY and CDR2 is SYGVKD in the germline V gene. Trimming removed 2 bases at V and 7 bases at J, with 8 bases between.

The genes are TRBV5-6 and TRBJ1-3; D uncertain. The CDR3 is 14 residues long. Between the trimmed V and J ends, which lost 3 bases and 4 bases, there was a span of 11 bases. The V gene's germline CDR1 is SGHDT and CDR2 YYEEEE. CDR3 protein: CASSSTRRGNTIYF. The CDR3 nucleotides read TGTGCCAGCAGCTCGACTCGGAGGGGAAACACCATATATTTT.

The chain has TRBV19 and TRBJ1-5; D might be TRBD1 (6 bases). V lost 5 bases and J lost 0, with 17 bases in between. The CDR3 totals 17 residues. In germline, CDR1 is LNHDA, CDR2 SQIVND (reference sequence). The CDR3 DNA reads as TGTGCCAGTAGTTACAACTTTCGGACAGATAGCAATCAGCCCCAGCATTTT. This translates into CASSYNFRTDSNQPQHF. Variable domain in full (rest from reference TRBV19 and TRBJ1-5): DGGITQSPKYLFRKEGQNVTLSCEQNLNHDAMYWYRQDPGQGLRLIYYSQIVNDFQKGDIAEGYSVSREKKESFPLTVTSAQKNPTAFYLCASSYNFRTDSNQPQHFGDGTRLSIL.